This T cell receptor beta chain was sequenced in a study of identical twins. Per germline, CDR1 LNHDA and CDR2 SQIVND (reference sequence). The CDR3 is 13 residues long. Trimming left V 8 bases short and J 1 base short, with 8 bases between. One entry per CDR3 protein results from TCRdb running MiXCR on the 5' RACE reads. The table shows around 200,000 distinct CDR3 sequences, with less than 10% occurring only once. The chain couples TRBV19 to TRBJ2-2; D may match TRBD1 or TRBD2 (5 bases each). The sequenced sample consisted of memory (CD45RO+) T cells sorted from blood. The clonotype comes from a young woman in good health. The CDR3 sequence: CASGTVNTGELFF. As DNA, the CDR3 is TGTGCCAGTGGGACGGTGAACACCGGGGAGCTGTTTTTT.